This T cell receptor (beta chain) derives from a study of shared clonotypes between healthy human individuals. Study-level points and caveats: All-four-donor shared clonotypes had higher generation probabilities than non-shared clonotypes did.

Sequencing was performed with immunoSEQ multiplex PCR; in TCRdb, only in-frame clones are kept and a portion is missing. The sample shows nearly 1 million clones, 76% of them seen only once. Germline V gene sequence: CDR1 SGHDN, CDR2 FVKESK. CDR3 length equals 16 residues. The V end lost 1 base, the J end lost 3 bases, and 12 bases lay between the germline ends. Comments on this clone: Its antigen is currently unknown.

The sample taken for sequencing was memory CD4+ T cells sorted from blood. The subset: CD45RA-negative fraction. The sequence derives from a man between 18 and 29 years old in good health. This chain uses TRBV14 with TRBJ2-2; D may be TRBD2 (6 bases). CDR3 DNA: TGTGCCAGCAGCCAAGCTGGGGGGTCTCACACCGGGGAGCTGTTTTTT. It specifies CASSQAGGSHTGELFF.